What follows is one T cell receptor (beta chain) and its context. The target antigen is unknown. The second PCR ran roughly 7 to 12 cycles with a sample-barcoded 5' primer and J-beta primers. TCRdb re-analysed the 5' RACE reads in MiXCR, keeping a single row per CDR3 protein. This sample has around 1.5 million distinct CDR3 sequences, with about 43% found just once. The sample originates from a study of blood T cells in healthy people across ages. CDR3 length: 14 residues. The V gene lost 6 bases and the J gene lost 5 bases, with 17 bases spanning the gap. Germline-derived CDR1 and CDR2 are SNHLY and FYNNEI. Isolation recovered at least 7 million PBMCs from every sample. Notes on the study in general: Naive and antigen-experienced cells were not separated, limiting conclusive comparison. The authors considered diversity estimates from one million T cells to be underestimates.

The origin of this receptor is a woman between 18 and 29 years old in good health. This sequence joins TRBV2 and TRBJ2-7; tentative D call: TRBD1 (6 bases). Sequences were obtained from blood. The CDR3 region has the DNA TGTGCCAGCAGAAGCCAACAGGGATTCCACGAGCAGTACTTC. It translates to CASRSQQGFHEQYF. Together with reference TRBV2 and TRBJ2-7, the CDR3 gives the full variable domain: EPEVTQTPSHQVTQMGQEVILRCVPISNHLYFYWYRQILGQKVEFLVSFYNNEISEKSEIFDDQFSVERPDGSNFTLKIRSTKLEDSAMYFCASRSQQGFHEQYFGPGTRLTVT.